This T cell receptor beta chain derives from a study of blood T cell repertoires in COVID-19. Study details: Nucleic acid was either cDNA or gDNA, and it came from T cells, B-cell-depleted T cells, or PBMCs.

TCRdb keeps only in-frame clones here, not all; method: immunoSEQ multiplex PCR. The sample contains about 26,000 clones, roughly three quarters of which appear only once. The CDR3 has 14 residues. The V segment lost 2 bases and the J segment 6 bases; nucleotides outside the gene matches: 7. The V gene's germline CDR1 is MRHNA and CDR2 SNTAGT. This clone has only a few counts. The chain carries TRBV6-4 and TRBJ2-7, with 7 bases fitting TRBD2. Sequencing used peripheral blood. The source is a man older than 75 with active or convalescent COVID-19. CDR3 nucleotide sequence: TGTGCCAGCAGTGACAGGCGGCTAGCGGCCGAGCAGTACTTC. Amino acid sequence: CASSDRRLAAEQYF.